This entry describes one T cell receptor (beta chain). The data originate from a study of blood T cell repertoires in COVID-19. Turning to the study itself: COVID-19 samples from acute and convalescent phases originated in the United States, Italy and Spain. In each case, the material was cDNA or gDNA derived from T cells, B-cell-depleted T cells, or PBMCs.

The CDR3 loop spans 17 amino acids. CDR1 SGDLS and CDR2 YYNGEE come from the germline V gene. V gave up 2 bases and J gave up 2 bases, with 18 bases separating them. Original analysis: Reference gene primer amplification in the assay estimated nucleated cell counts. The protocol was immunoSEQ multiplex PCR, while the TCRdb copy is restricted to in-frame clones and leaves out a portion. V, J and clone size derive from that table, while D and trimming were established from the DNA sequence. The sample contains some 240,000 clones, 80% to 90% of which appear only once. The source is a woman between 40 and 55 years old who had recovered from COVID-19. Sequenced sample: peripheral blood. The V call is TRBV9, the J call TRBJ2-3; possibly TRBD2 for D (5 bases). In DNA, the CDR3 is TGTGCCAGCAGCGTGGAATCTAATTCCGGGAACACAGATACGCAGTATTTT. Encoded protein: CASSVESNSGNTDTQYF.